A selection of T cell receptor beta chains follows, all from one sample in a study of T cell repertoires in cytomegalovirus infection. One entry per CDR3 protein, called by TCRdb with MiXCR from the reads. The table lists 400,000 to 600,000 distinct CDR3 sequences, about 42% of them singletons. No antigen has been identified for these receptors. The sequenced sample was cultured PBMCs, obtained from culture after CMV antigen stimulation. The receptors derive from a human donor in good health (CMV status not recorded). Some clones in this sample may be carry-over from other donors' samples. Each CDR3 is given with its conserved first and last residue. The order of the fields is D gene, J gene, V gene, clone size, CDR3 protein, CDR3 DNA. D genes are given only for firm matches. The size of a clone is reported for some rows only, either as once, few or many, or as a class for expanded clones.

- | TRBJ2-5 | TRBV28 | - | CASSKPRGTQYF | TGTGCCAGCAGTAAGCCCCGGGGGACCCAGTACTTC
- | TRBJ2-1 | TRBV14 | - | CASSQESVYNEQFF | TGTGCCAGCAGCCAAGAAAGCGTTTACAATGAGCAGTTCTTC
- | TRBJ2-1 | TRBV4-1 | - | CASSQASGGPYNEQFF | TGCGCCAGCAGCCAAGCTTCCGGGGGGCCCTACAATGAGCAGTTCTTC
- | TRBJ1-4 | TRBV7-2 | few | CASSLRSGFGGKLFF | TGTGCCAGCAGCTTAAGGTCCGGGTTTGGGGGAAAACTGTTTTTT
- | TRBJ1-3 | TRBV7-2 | - | CASSGTLFSGNTIYF | TGTGCCAGCAGTGGGACCTTATTCTCTGGAAACACCATATATTTT
- | TRBJ2-1 | TRBV12-3/TRBV12-4 | - | CASPAGPYNEQFF | TGTGCCAGCCCGGCGGGTCCCTACAATGAGCAGTTCTTC
TRBD2 | TRBJ2-1 | TRBV6-5 | - | CASSRGRTSSYNEQFF | TGTGCCAGCAGCCGCGGGAGGACTAGCTCCTACAATGAGCAGTTCTTC
TRBD1 | TRBJ1-3 | TRBV12-3/TRBV12-4 | - | CASRRQGGRNTIYF | TGTGCCAGCAGAAGACAGGGGGGGCGAAACACCATATATTTT
- | TRBJ2-1 | TRBV7-2 | many | CASSLKAGASYNEQFF | TGTGCCAGCAGCTTAAAGGCGGGGGCCTCCTACAATGAGCAGTTCTTC
- | TRBJ2-2 | TRBV7-2 | - | CASSLNDGAGSGELFF | TGTGCCAGCAGCTTAAACGACGGGGCAGGGTCCGGGGAGCTGTTTTTT
- | TRBJ1-4 | TRBV12-3/TRBV12-4 | few | CASSSGADEKLFF | TGTGCCAGCAGTTCGGGGGCGGATGAAAAACTGTTTTTT
- | TRBJ1-2 | TRBV7-6 | few | CASSSGQDGYTF | TGTGCCAGCAGCTCAGGACAAGATGGCTACACCTTC
- | TRBJ1-1 | TRBV7-2 | few | CASSLGYGYEAFF | TGTGCCAGCAGCTTAGGTTACGGGTATGAAGCTTTCTTT
- | TRBJ2-5 | TRBV11-2 | once | CASSRQRWETQYF | TGTGCCAGCAGCCGCCAGAGATGGGAGACCCAGTACTTC
TRBD2 | TRBJ2-2 | TRBV6-2/TRBV6-3 | - | CASSYPGGRITGELFF | TGTGCCAGCAGTTACCCGGGGGGGCGGATCACCGGGGAGCTGTTTTTT
- | TRBJ2-2 | TRBV7-2 | - | CASSLVFRPRTGELFF | TGTGCCAGCAGCTTAGTATTTCGGCCTCGCACCGGGGAGCTGTTTTTT
TRBD2 | TRBJ2-2 | TRBV7-4 | - | CASRVESQRGAYTGELFF | TGTGCCAGCCGAGTCGAGAGTCAGCGGGGGGCCTACACCGGGGAGCTGTTTTTT
- | TRBJ1-3 | TRBV7-9 | few | CASSPPGISGNTIYF | TGTGCCAGCAGCCCACCAGGGATCTCCGGAAACACCATATATTTT
- | TRBJ2-5 | TRBV7-2 | many | CASSQRGETQYF | TGTGCCAGCAGCCAAAGGGGGGAGACCCAGTACTTC